This is a list of T cell receptor beta chains from one sample in a study of beta chain features in type 1 diabetes. The repertoire was sequenced with immunoSEQ multiplex PCR; TCRdb's copy has only in-frame clones and lacks some. The repertoire includes approximately 150,000 clones, 9% to 10% of them detected once, and 0.65% sits in the top ten. The sample taken for sequencing was central memory CD4+ T cells from blood. These receptors originate from a woman aged 40 to 55 in good health. Each CDR3 is given with its conserved first and last residue. Fields, in order: V gene, J gene, clone size, D gene, CDR3 protein, CDR3 DNA. A D gene is named only where the DNA matches it firmly. Clone size is given for some rows only: seen once, a few or many times, or a class if the clone is expanded.

TRBV5-1	TRBJ1-1	NA	NA	CASSLWTSHPEAFF	TGCGCCAGCAGCTTGTGGACAAGCCACCCTGAAGCTTTCTTT
TRBV5-4	TRBJ2-1	many	NA	CASSLVQGEQFF	TGTGCCAGCAGCTTGGTGCAGGGTGAGCAGTTCTTC
TRBV7-2	TRBJ1-1	few	NA	CASSFDPGQGAFF	TGTGCCAGCAGCTTTGACCCGGGACAAGGGGCTTTCTTT
TRBV5-1	TRBJ2-1	few	NA	CASSLGPDNEQFF	TGCGCCAGCAGCTTGGGGCCCGACAATGAGCAGTTCTTC
TRBV5-6	TRBJ2-3	few	NA	CASSFPGDLGTDTQYF	TGTGCCAGCAGCTTTCCAGGGGATTTGGGCACAGATACGCAGTATTTT
TRBV19	TRBJ1-1	NA	NA	CASTGFNTEAFF	TGTGCCAGTACAGGGTTCAACACTGAAGCTTTCTTT
TRBV9	TRBJ1-5	few	TRBD1	CASSSGTENQPQHF	TGTGCCAGCAGCTCCGGGACAGAGAATCAGCCCCAGCATTTT
TRBV5-1	TRBJ1-2	NA	NA	CASSPDLAYGYTF	TGCGCCAGCAGCCCCGATCTTGCGTATGGCTACACCTTC
TRBV19	TRBJ1-2	many	TRBD1	CASNSWDRAGYTF	TGTGCCAGTAACTCCTGGGACAGGGCTGGCTACACCTTC
TRBV6-1	TRBJ2-1	NA	NA	CASSLLDIDEQFF	TGTGCCAGCAGTCTACTAGATATCGATGAGCAGTTCTTC
TRBV20-1	TRBJ1-2	NA	NA	CSARVGGYFF	TGCAGTGCTAGAGTAGGAGGGTATTTCTTC
TRBV5-1	TRBJ2-7	few	TRBD2	CASRQLAPVYEQYF	TGCGCCAGCAGACAACTAGCGCCTGTCTACGAGCAGTACTTC
TRBV10-3	TRBJ2-5	few	TRBD1	CAISVEGAGETQYF	TGTGCCATCAGTGTAGAGGGGGCCGGGGAGACCCAGTACTTC
TRBV9	TRBJ1-3	NA	NA	CASSPRGGRDSGNTIYF	TGTGCCAGCAGCCCCCGCGGGGGCCGTGACTCTGGAAACACCATATATTTT
TRBV19	TRBJ2-3	few	TRBD1	CASSSGTGTKHTQYF	TGTGCCAGTAGCTCCGGGACAGGGACTAAACATACGCAGTATTTT
TRBV30	TRBJ1-2	NA	NA	CAWTQGSEGYTF	TGTGCCTGGACCCAGGGGTCGGAAGGCTACACCTTC
TRBV25-1	TRBJ1-2	NA	TRBD1	CASSDWGQRPYYGYTF	TGTGCCAGCAGTGATTGGGGACAGCGTCCTTACTATGGCTACACCTTC
TRBV7-9	TRBJ1-2	NA	NA	CASSLEGGYTF	TGTGCCAGCAGCTTGGAGGGTGGCTACACCTTC
TRBV11-3	TRBJ2-3	NA	TRBD1	CASSQGQGITDTQYF	TGTGCCAGCAGCCAGGGACAGGGGATCACAGATACGCAGTATTTT
TRBV2	TRBJ1-2	few	NA	CASNWAGDGYTF	TGTGCCAGCAATTGGGCCGGGGATGGCTACACCTTC
TRBV7-9	TRBJ1-2	few	TRBD1	CASSFDRAGGYTF	TGTGCCAGCAGCTTCGACAGGGCGGGTGGCTACACCTTC
TRBV6-1	TRBJ1-1	NA	TRBD1	CASSGGQGGENAFF	TGTGCCAGCAGTGGGGGACAGGGGGGAGAGAATGCTTTCTTT
TRBV5-1	TRBJ2-5	NA	TRBD2	CASSLVLAEETQYF	TGCGCCAGCAGCTTGGTTCTAGCGGAAGAGACCCAGTACTTC
TRBV19	TRBJ2-7	NA	TRBD1	CASSSPRRTGGDEQYF	TGTGCCAGTAGTTCCCCCCGTAGGACAGGGGGGGACGAGCAGTACTTC
TRBV5-4	TRBJ2-7	once	NA	CASSSYKTYEQYF	TGTGCCAGCAGCTCATACAAGACCTACGAGCAGTACTTC
TRBV9	TRBJ1-2	NA	NA	CASRQGEGAGYTF	TGTGCCAGCAGACAAGGGGAAGGAGCGGGCTACACCTTC
TRBV7-2	TRBJ2-7	NA	TRBD1	CASSLRTGTGTHEQYF	TGTGCCAGCAGCTTAAGGACCGGGACAGGGACCCACGAGCAGTACTTC
TRBV11-2	TRBJ1-2	NA	TRBD1	CASSPGDSTYGYTF	TGTGCCAGCAGCCCCGGGGACAGCACCTATGGCTACACCTTC
TRBV7-2	TRBJ2-1	few	TRBD2	CASSRGASGGASNEQFF	TGTGCCAGCAGCCGCGGAGCTAGCGGGGGGGCTAGCAATGAGCAGTTCTTC
TRBV13	TRBJ2-7	many	TRBD1	CASSETAGTGFGEQYF	TGTGCCAGCAGCGAAACAGCCGGGACAGGGTTTGGCGAGCAGTACTTC
TRBV6-5	TRBJ1-3	few	NA	CASSYSRGESGNTIYF	TGTGCCAGCAGTTACTCTAGGGGCGAGTCTGGAAACACCATATATTTT
TRBV6-6	TRBJ2-5	NA	TRBD2	CASIGLDRQTQYF	TGTGCCAGCATTGGACTAGATCGGCAGACCCAGTACTTC
TRBV4-3	TRBJ2-1	many	TRBD1	CASSQEQGRFYEQFF	TGCGCCAGCAGCCAAGAACAGGGGCGCTTTTATGAGCAGTTCTTC
TRBV7-2	TRBJ2-5	NA	TRBD2	CASSLALAGARGTQYF	TGTGCCAGCAGCTTAGCGCTAGCGGGGGCTAGGGGGACCCAGTACTTC
TRBV2	TRBJ2-7	NA	TRBD2	CASTGTSGYEQYF	TGTGCCAGCACTGGGACTAGCGGTTACGAGCAGTACTTC
TRBV19	TRBJ2-7	NA	TRBD1	CATADDRDYEQYF	TGTGCCACAGCCGACGACAGGGATTACGAGCAGTACTTC
TRBV5-4	TRBJ2-2	many	NA	CASSLAQKNTGELFF	TGTGCCAGCAGCTTGGCACAGAAAAACACCGGGGAGCTGTTTTTT
TRBV18	TRBJ2-3	NA	NA	CASSEVRSTDTQYF	TGTGCCAGCTCAGAGGTCCGTAGCACAGATACGCAGTATTTT
TRBV5-1	TRBJ2-2	NA	TRBD2	CASSLRAGGTNTGELFF	TGCGCCAGCAGCTTGCGAGCGGGGGGGACGAACACCGGGGAGCTGTTTTTT
TRBV5-1	TRBJ1-1	few	NA	CASSERGGANTEAFF	TGCGCCAGCAGCGAGCGCGGGGGGGCGAACACTGAAGCTTTCTTT
TRBV5-4	TRBJ1-1	few	NA	CASSLAGGRGTEAFF	TGTGCCAGCAGCTTGGCGGGGGGGCGCGGCACTGAAGCTTTCTTT
TRBV2	TRBJ2-7	NA	TRBD1	CASNKGTGAYEQYF	TGTGCCAGCAACAAGGGGACAGGGGCCTACGAGCAGTACTTC
TRBV10-3	TRBJ2-3	few	TRBD2	CAISLGLAGASDTQYF	TGTGCCATCAGTCTAGGACTAGCGGGGGCTTCAGATACGCAGTATTTT
TRBV11-2	TRBJ2-5	many	TRBD1	CASSLRRGPETQYF	TGTGCCAGCAGCCTTCGAAGGGGGCCTGAGACCCAGTACTTC
TRBV27	TRBJ2-3	few	NA	CASSLKGGFGSTDTQYF	TGTGCCAGCAGTTTAAAAGGAGGGTTCGGGAGCACAGATACGCAGTATTTT
TRBV2	TRBJ2-3	few	NA	CASSGIRSRTDTQYF	TGTGCCAGCAGTGGAATCCGGTCGCGCACAGATACGCAGTATTTT
TRBV19	TRBJ2-3	NA	TRBD2	CASSFRTSGETDTQYF	TGTGCCAGTAGTTTCCGGACTAGCGGGGAGACAGATACGCAGTATTTT
TRBV6-6	TRBJ1-1	NA	NA	CASSYIGDTEAFF	TGTGCCAGCAGTTACATCGGGGACACTGAAGCTTTCTTT
TRBV11-2	TRBJ2-7	NA	NA	CASRLDITVSYEQYF	TGTGCCAGCAGGCTGGACATTACAGTCTCCTACGAGCAGTACTTC
TRBV5-1	TRBJ2-2	few	NA	CASSLGDRHTGELFF	TGCGCCAGCAGCTTGGGAGACAGGCACACCGGGGAGCTGTTTTTT
TRBV7-2	TRBJ1-2	few	NA	CASSLLGGVRNTF	TGTGCCAGCAGCTTATTAGGGGGGGTGAGAAACACCTTC
TRBV27	TRBJ2-2	NA	NA	CASSLTNTATGELFF	TGTGCCAGCAGCCTGACAAATACGGCCACCGGGGAGCTGTTTTTT
TRBV5-1	TRBJ2-3	NA	NA	CASSLGGRATDTQYF	TGCGCCAGCAGCTTGGGTGGCAGGGCCACAGATACGCAGTATTTT
TRBV10-3	TRBJ2-7	NA	NA	CAITPRTAGSEQYF	TGTGCCATAACTCCCAGGACGGCGGGATCCGAGCAGTACTTC
TRBV7-2	TRBJ2-1	NA	NA	CASSLAFGGGRNEQFF	TGTGCCAGCAGCTTAGCCTTTGGGGGGGGCCGCAATGAGCAGTTCTTC
TRBV7-2	TRBJ1-5	few	NA	CASSSQEIQPQHF	TGTGCCAGCAGCTCCCAAGAGATTCAGCCCCAGCATTTT
TRBV5-4	TRBJ1-3	NA	NA	CASSLDPAGNTIYF	TGTGCCAGCAGCTTGGACCCAGCTGGAAACACCATATATTTT
TRBV5-6	TRBJ2-1	few	NA	CASSRRGNRYNEQFF	TGTGCCAGCAGCCGACGGGGGAACCGCTACAATGAGCAGTTCTTC